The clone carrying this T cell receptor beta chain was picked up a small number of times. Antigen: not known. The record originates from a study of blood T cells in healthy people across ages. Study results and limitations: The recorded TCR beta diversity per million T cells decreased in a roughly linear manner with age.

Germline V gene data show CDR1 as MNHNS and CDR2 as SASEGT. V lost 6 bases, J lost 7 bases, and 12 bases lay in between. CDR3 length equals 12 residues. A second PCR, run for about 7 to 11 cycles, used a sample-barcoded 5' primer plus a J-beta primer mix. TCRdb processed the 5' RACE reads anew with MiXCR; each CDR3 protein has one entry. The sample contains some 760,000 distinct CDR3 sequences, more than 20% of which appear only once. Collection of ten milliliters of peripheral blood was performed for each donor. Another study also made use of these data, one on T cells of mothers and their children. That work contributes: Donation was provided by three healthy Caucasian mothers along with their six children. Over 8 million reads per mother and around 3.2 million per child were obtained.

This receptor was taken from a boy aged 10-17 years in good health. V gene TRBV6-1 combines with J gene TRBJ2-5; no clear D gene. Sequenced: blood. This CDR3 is CASRPYQATQYF. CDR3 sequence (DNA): TGTGCCAGCAGACCATACCAGGCGACCCAGTACTTC.